This T cell receptor (beta chain) is drawn from a study of CD8 T cells in ankylosing spondylitis. CDR1 is GTSNPN, CDR2 SVGIG, per germline (reference sequence). With 1 base clipped from V and 5 bases from J, the junction kept 6 bases outside the gene matches. The length of the CDR3 is 14 residues. Study-wide points: Earlier authors reported some of these motif variants in reactive arthritis synovial fluid and blood. Significantly higher representation of disease-linked clones was reported for matched ankylosing spondylitis synovial fluid. Ankylosing spondylitis blood appeared to carry a characteristic TCR beta motif of several highly homologous variants. Peripheral blood held disease-linked clones only at relatively low frequency, and these were CD8+.

Regarding this clonotype: The antigen is undetermined.

Each CDR3 protein is one row after TCRdb ran MiXCR on the 5' RACE reads. The sample contains 670,000 or so distinct CDR3 sequences, 19% of which appear only once. This sequence originates from a male donor with ankylosing spondylitis. The chain joins TRBV30 to TRBJ2-7; 9 bases are shared with TRBD1. Sequencing used blood, either unsorted or a sorted T cell fraction (not recorded which). CDR3 amino acids: CAWSAGQGFNEQYF. In DNA, the CDR3 is TGTGCCTGGAGTGCGGGACAGGGATTCAACGAGCAGTACTTC. Filled out from reference TRBV30 and TRBJ2-7, the complete variable domain reads SQTIHQWPATLVQPVGSPLSLECTVEGTSNPNLYWYRQAAGRGLQLLFYSVGIGQISSEVPQNLSASRPQDRQFILSSKKLLLSDSGFYLCAWSAGQGFNEQYFGPGTRLTVT.